The present T cell receptor beta chain was sequenced within a study of cytomegalovirus exposure and HLA in healthy donors. The study ran its PCR with 60 Vbeta and 13 Jbeta primers. This table comes from immunoSEQ multiplex PCR, and its TCRdb copy is limited to in-frame clones, with some not included. The table has around 150,000 clones, over 60% seen once. This clone was picked up a small number of times. Germline CDR1 and CDR2: MDHEN and SYDVKM. The CDR3 is 14 amino acids. Trimming took 5 bases from V and 5 from J, leaving 15 bases between them. The chain employs TRBV28 and TRBJ2-5; TRBD2 is a possible D gene (7 bases). The TCR sequence derives from a man aged 25 to 45 in good health and CMV-seronegative. Material for sequencing was PBMCs. In DNA, the CDR3 is TGTGCCAGCAGTCGATCACAGGGAGGGGAGACCCAGTACTTC. Residues: CASSRSQGGETQYF.